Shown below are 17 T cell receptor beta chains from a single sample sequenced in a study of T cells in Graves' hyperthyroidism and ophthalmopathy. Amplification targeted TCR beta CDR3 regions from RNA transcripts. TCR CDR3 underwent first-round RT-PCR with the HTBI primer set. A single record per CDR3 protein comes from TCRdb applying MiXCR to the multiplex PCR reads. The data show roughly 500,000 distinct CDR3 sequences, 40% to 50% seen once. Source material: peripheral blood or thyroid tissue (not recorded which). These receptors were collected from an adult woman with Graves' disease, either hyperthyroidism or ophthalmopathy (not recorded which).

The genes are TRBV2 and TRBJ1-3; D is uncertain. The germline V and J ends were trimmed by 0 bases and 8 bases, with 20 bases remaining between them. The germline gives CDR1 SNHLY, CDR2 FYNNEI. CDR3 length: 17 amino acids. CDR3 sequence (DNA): TGTGCCAGCAGTGAAGCGGCAGTTCGAGGATATGGCTACACCATATATTTT. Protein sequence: CASSEAAVRGYGYTIYF. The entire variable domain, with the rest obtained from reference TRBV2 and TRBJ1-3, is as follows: EPEVTQTPSHQVTQMGQEVILRCVPISNHLYFYWYRQILGQKVEFLVSFYNNEISEKSEIFDDQFSVERPDGSNFTLKIRSTKLEDSAMYFCASSEAAVRGYGYTIYFGEGSWLTVV.

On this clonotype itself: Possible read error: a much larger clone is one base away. CDR3 DNA: TGTGCCAGCGGGACGGGGCCCATGAACACTGAAGCTTTCTTT. Translation gives CASGTGPMNTEAFF. The rearrangement links TRBV28 to TRBJ1-1, with D perhaps TRBD1 (5 bases). The ends were cut back, 8 bases at V and 0 bases at J, with 13 bases in the middle. Germline V gene data show CDR1 as MDHEN and CDR2 as SYDVKM. The CDR3 length is 14 residues.

CDR3 loop: CASSQEIGQKNTGELFF. The CDR3 nucleotides read TGTGCCAGCAGCCAAGAAATCGGGCAGAAAAACACCGGGGAGCTGTTTTTT. V usage is TRBV14 and J usage is TRBJ2-2; D gene uncertain. The V end was cut by 0 bases, the J end by 2 bases, with 13 bases between. This CDR3 has 17 amino acids. Germline CDR1 reads SGHDN; CDR2 reads FVKESK.

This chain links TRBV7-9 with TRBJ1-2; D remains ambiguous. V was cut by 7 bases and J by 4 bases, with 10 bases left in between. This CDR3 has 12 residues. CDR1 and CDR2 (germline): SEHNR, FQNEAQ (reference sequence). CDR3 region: CASIASVYGYTF. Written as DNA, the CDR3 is TGTGCCAGCATAGCCAGCGTCTATGGCTACACCTTC.

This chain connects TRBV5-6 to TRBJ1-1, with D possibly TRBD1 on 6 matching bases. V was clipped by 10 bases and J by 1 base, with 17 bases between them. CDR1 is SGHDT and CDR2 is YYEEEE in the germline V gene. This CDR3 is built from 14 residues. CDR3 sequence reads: CASGTRTANTEAFF. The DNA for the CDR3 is TGTGCCTCCGGGACACGGACAGCGAACACTGAAGCTTTCTTT.

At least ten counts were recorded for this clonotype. This CDR3 reads CASSLGDRAWGYNTEAFF. In nucleotides, the CDR3 is TGTGCCAGCAGCTTAGGCGATCGGGCTTGGGGATATAACACTGAAGCTTTCTTT. This rearrangement joins TRBV7-9 to TRBJ1-1; D uncertain. CDR1 is SEHNR, CDR2 FQNEAQ, per germline (reference sequence). V was pared by 1 base and J by 2 bases, with 20 bases between. There are 18 residues in the CDR3.

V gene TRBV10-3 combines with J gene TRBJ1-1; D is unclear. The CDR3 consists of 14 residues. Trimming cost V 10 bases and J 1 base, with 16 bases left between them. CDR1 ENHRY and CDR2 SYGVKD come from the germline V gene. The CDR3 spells CASSPKGGNTEAFF. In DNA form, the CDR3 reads TGTGCCAGCAGCCCAAAGGGAGGGAACACTGAAGCTTTCTTT.

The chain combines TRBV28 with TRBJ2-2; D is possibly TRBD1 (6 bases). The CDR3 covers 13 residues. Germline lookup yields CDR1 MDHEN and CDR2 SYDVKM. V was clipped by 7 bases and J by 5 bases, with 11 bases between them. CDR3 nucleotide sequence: TGTGCCAGCAACATCAGGGGTACCGGGGAGCTGTTTTTT. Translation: CASNIRGTGELFF.

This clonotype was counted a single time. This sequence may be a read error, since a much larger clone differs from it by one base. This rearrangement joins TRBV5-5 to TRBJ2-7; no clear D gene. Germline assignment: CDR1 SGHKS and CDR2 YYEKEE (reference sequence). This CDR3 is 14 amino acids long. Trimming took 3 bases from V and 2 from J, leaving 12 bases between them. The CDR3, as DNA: TGTGCCAGCAGCTCCTCCCCAGCAACCTACGAGCAGTACTTC. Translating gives CASSSSPATYEQYF.

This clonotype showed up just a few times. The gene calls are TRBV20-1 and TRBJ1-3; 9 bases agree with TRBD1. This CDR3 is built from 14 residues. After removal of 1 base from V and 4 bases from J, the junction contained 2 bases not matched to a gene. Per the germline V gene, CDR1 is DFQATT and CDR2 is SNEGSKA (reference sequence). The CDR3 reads CSARGTGVGNTIYF. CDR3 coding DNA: TGCAGTGCTAGAGGGACAGGGGTCGGAAACACCATATATTTT.

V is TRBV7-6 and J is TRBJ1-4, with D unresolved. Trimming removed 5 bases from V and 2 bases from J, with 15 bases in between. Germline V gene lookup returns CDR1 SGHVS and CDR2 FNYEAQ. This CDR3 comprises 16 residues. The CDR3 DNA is TGTGCCAGCAGCCCATACAACTATGGCACTAATGAAAAACTGTTTTTT. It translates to CASSPYNYGTNEKLFF.

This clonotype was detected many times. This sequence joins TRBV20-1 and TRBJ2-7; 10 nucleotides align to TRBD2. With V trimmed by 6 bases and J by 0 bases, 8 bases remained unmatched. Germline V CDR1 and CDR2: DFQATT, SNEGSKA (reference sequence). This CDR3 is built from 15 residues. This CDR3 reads CSAQRASGGSYEQYF. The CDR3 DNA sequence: TGCAGTGCCCAAAGGGCTAGCGGGGGCTCCTACGAGCAGTACTTC.

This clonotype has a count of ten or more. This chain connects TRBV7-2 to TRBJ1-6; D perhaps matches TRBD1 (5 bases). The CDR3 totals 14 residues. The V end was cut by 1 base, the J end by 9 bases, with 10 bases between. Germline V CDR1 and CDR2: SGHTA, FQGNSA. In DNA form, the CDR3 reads TGTGCCAGCAGCTTAGAGGGGCTCTCTTCACCCCTCCACTTT. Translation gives CASSLEGLSSPLHF.

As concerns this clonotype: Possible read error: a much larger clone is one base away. The CDR3 sequence: CSARGTGQHSPLHF. As DNA, the CDR3 is TGCAGTGCTAGAGGGACAGGGCAACATTCACCCCTCCACTTT. The rearrangement joins TRBV20-1 to TRBJ1-6, with 8 bases lining up with TRBD1. The CDR3 has 14 amino acids. With V trimmed by 1 base and J by 8 bases, 4 bases remained unmatched. CDR1 is DFQATT, CDR2 SNEGSKA, per germline (reference sequence).

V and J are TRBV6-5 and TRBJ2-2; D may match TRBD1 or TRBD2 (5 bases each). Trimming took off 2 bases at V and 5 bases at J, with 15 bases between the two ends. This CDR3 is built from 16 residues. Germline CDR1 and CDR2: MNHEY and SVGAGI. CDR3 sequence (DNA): TGTGCCAGCAGTTACAGCAGTTTGAGGGGTACCGGGGAGCTGTTTTTT. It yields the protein CASSYSSLRGTGELFF.

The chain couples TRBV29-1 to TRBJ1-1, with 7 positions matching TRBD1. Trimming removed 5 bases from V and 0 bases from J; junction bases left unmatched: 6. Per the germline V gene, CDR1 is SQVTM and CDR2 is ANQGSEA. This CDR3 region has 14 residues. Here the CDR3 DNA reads TGCAGCGTTAATACAGGGGAACTGAACACTGAAGCTTTCTTT. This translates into CSVNTGELNTEAFF. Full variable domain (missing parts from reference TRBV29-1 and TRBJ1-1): SAVISQKPSRDICQRGTSLTIQCQVDSQVTMMFWYRQQPGQSLTLIATANQGSEATYESGFVIDKFPISRPNLTFSTLTVSNMSPEDSSIYLCSVNTGELNTEAFFGQGTRLTVV.

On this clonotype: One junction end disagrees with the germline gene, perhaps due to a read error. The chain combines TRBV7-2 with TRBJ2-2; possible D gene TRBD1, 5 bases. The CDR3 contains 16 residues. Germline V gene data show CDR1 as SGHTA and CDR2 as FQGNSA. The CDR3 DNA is TGTGCCAGCGGCTTAGCAAAGGGGACGAACACCGGGGAGCTGTTTTTT. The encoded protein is CASGLAKGTNTGELFF. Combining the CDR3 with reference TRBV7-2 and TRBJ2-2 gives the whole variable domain GAGVSQSPSNKVTEKGKDVELRCDPISGHTALYWYRQSLGQGLEFLIYFQGNSAPDKSGLPSDRFSAERTGGSVSTLTIQRTQQEDSAVYLCASGLAKGTNTGELFFGEGSRLTVL.